The 16 T cell receptor beta chains reported below all come from one sample, sequenced in a study of T cells in tuberculosis. Sample time point: new active TB diagnosis, blood taken before or within 7 days of starting treatment. Only in-frame clones appear in the TCRdb table, and some are missing; sequencing was by immunoSEQ multiplex PCR. The table has some 30,000 clones, roughly 87% seen once; the top ten hold more than 4.5%. The sample in question was PBMCs, obtained at tuberculosis diagnosis. The receptors stem from an adult with tuberculosis.

The chain couples TRBV29-1 to TRBJ1-2; 8 bases fit TRBD1. Germline V gene data show CDR1 as SQVTM and CDR2 as ANQGSEA. Trimming removed 7 bases from V and 7 bases from J; junction bases left unmatched: 14. The length of the CDR3 is 14 residues. The CDR3 here is CSGGSGQGLGGYTF. CDR3 coding DNA: TGCAGCGGGGGGAGCGGACAGGGCTTGGGTGGCTACACCTTC.

J is TRBJ1-2 and V is TRBV7-2; D unresolved. The CDR3 length is 13 residues. Germline V gene lookup returns CDR1 SGHTA and CDR2 FQGNSA. V gave up 5 bases and J gave up 8 bases, with 15 bases separating them. CDR3 DNA sequence: TGTGCCAGCAGCGTGACAAGGGAGAGGGGCTACACCTTC. This sequence encodes CASSVTRERGYTF.

V gene TRBV4-1 combines with J gene TRBJ1-2; perhaps TRBD1 as D (5 bases). The V and J ends lost 0 bases and 4 bases respectively, with 15 bases between them. The CDR3 is 16 amino acids. The germline CDR1 and CDR2 sequences are MGHRA and YSYEKL. CDR3 region: CASSQEGLGWSYGYTF. The DNA of the CDR3 is TGCGCCAGCAGCCAAGAGGGACTTGGTTGGAGCTATGGCTACACCTTC.

The chain recombines TRBV10-3 with TRBJ1-2, with TRBD1 as a possible D gene (6 bases). Germline V gene sequence: CDR1 ENHRY, CDR2 SYGVKD. V lost 5 bases and J 4 bases, leaving 11 bases between the germline ends. The CDR3 extends over 13 amino acids. The CDR3 loop is CAISTGTSYGYTF. CDR3 nucleotide sequence: TGTGCCATCAGTACCGGGACATCCTATGGCTACACCTTC.

V usage is TRBV28 and J usage is TRBJ1-2, with 9 bases aligning to TRBD1. Per germline, CDR1 MDHEN and CDR2 SYDVKM. V lost 8 bases, J lost 7 bases, and 14 bases stayed unmatched. The CDR3 extends over 15 amino acids. The CDR3 reads CASLPVGQGNLGYTF. CDR3 DNA: TGTGCCAGCCTACCCGTGGGACAGGGAAATCTTGGCTACACCTTC.

This chain joins TRBV9 and TRBJ2-5, with 9 bases lining up with TRBD2. V lost 4 bases to trimming and J lost 2 bases; unmatched junction nucleotides: 3. The CDR3 covers 14 residues. Germline loops: CDR1 SGDLS, CDR2 YYNGEE. CDR3: CASSPTSGQETQYF. The CDR3 nucleotides are TGTGCCAGCAGCCCGACTAGCGGACAAGAGACCCAGTACTTC.

This clone was counted only a few times. V gene TRBV18 combines with J gene TRBJ2-3; D not resolved. This CDR3 has 12 amino acids. Trimming left V 5 bases short and J 6 bases short, with 9 bases between. From germline, CDR1 is KGHSH and CDR2 LQKENI. As DNA, the CDR3 is TGTGCCAGCTCATCCTTAGTGGATACGCAGTATTTT. As protein: CASSSLVDTQYF.

The rearrangement uses TRBV19 and TRBJ2-7; tentative D call: TRBD2 (6 bases). This CDR3 spans 16 amino acids. Looked up from germline, CDR1 is LNHDA and CDR2 is SQIVND (reference sequence). V lost 5 bases and J lost 1, with 18 bases in between. CDR3 in DNA: TGTGCCAGTAGTGGCGGCGTGGGGGGAAGGTCCTACGAGCAGTACTTC. Amino acid sequence: CASSGGVGGRSYEQYF.

The V and J genes are TRBV7-9 and TRBJ1-4; no clear D gene. Germline CDR1 reads SEHNR; CDR2 reads FQNEAQ (reference sequence). V lost 2 bases and J lost 4, with 8 bases in between. The CDR3 covers 14 residues. The CDR3 DNA is TGTGCCAGCAGCTTACTGGGCCGTAATGAAAAACTGTTTTTT. Translating gives CASSLLGRNEKLFF.

This sequence joins TRBV29-1 and TRBJ2-5; D might be TRBD2 (6 bases). Germline V lookup: CDR1 SQVTM, CDR2 ANQGSEA. Trimming stripped 7 bases from V and 3 bases from J, with 12 bases between. This CDR3 has 12 residues. This CDR3 reads CSGGDGEETQYF. DNA of the CDR3: TGCAGCGGGGGGGACGGAGAAGAGACCCAGTACTTC.

In this sample, this clone turned up a few times. The rearrangement uses TRBV28 and TRBJ1-3; no definite D call. With 5 bases removed from V and 2 bases from J, the gap between germline ends came to 19 bases. Germline CDR1 MDHEN, CDR2 SYDVKM. The CDR3 extends over 17 amino acids. CDR3 in DNA: TGTGCCAGCAGTGCTACAGAACTCGAAAGCCCTGGAAACACCATATATTTT. It codes for CASSATELESPGNTIYF.

The rearrangement joins TRBV6-1 to TRBJ2-1; maybe TRBD2 (6 bases). V was trimmed by 6 bases and J by 9 bases, leaving 15 bases between them. CDR1 and CDR2 (germline): MNHNS, SASEGT. The CDR3 has 13 amino acids. The CDR3 DNA reads as TGTGCCAGCAGCTCGTTGGGGGGTGGTGAGCAGTTCTTC. Translation gives CASSSLGGGEQFF.

This chain joins TRBV6-5 and TRBJ1-2; 9 bases are shared with TRBD1. Looked up from germline, CDR1 is MNHEY and CDR2 is SVGAGI. This CDR3 contains 16 residues. The junction had 14 bases not matched to a gene; V was cut back by 4 bases and J by 8 bases. The CDR3 nucleotides are TGTGCCAGCAGTTGGGGGCTGGGACAGGGAAGAGGAGGCTACACCTTC. Translation gives CASSWGLGQGRGGYTF.

V and J are TRBV5-1 and TRBJ2-7; 11 bases line up with TRBD1. Per the germline V gene, CDR1 is SGHRS and CDR2 is YFSETQ. This CDR3 comprises 14 residues. J was trimmed by 2 bases and V by 4 bases; bases with no gene match: 2. CDR3 in amino acids: CASSTGQGAYEQYF. DNA of the CDR3: TGCGCCAGCAGCACGGGACAGGGGGCCTACGAGCAGTACTTC.

The rearrangement joins TRBV12-2 to TRBJ2-2; TRBD1 is the table's D call and was not checked against the DNA. TRBV12-2 is recorded as a pseudogene. The CDR3 length is 20 residues. CDR3 in amino acids: CASRLAKKEGGGEATGELFF. The CDR3 DNA sequence: TGTGCAAGTCGCTTAGCGAAAAAGGAAGGAGGGGGCGAAGCCACCGGGGAGCTGTTTTTT.

The rearrangement uses TRBV5-1 and TRBJ1-5, with D uncertain. V lost 0 bases and J 0 bases, leaving 10 bases between the germline ends. The CDR3 has 16 amino acids. Germline V gives CDR1 SGHRS, CDR2 YFSETQ. The CDR3 DNA follows: TGCGCCAGCAGCTTGGGTCCAGACTATAGCAATCAGCCCCAGCATTTT. Residues: CASSLGPDYSNQPQHF.